These 28 T cell receptor beta chains came from one sample sequenced in a study of T cells in Graves' hyperthyroidism and ophthalmopathy. RNA transcripts provided the source from which TCR beta CDR3 regions were amplified. The HTBI primer set served for first-round RT-PCR of the TCR CDR3. MiXCR, run by TCRdb on the multiplex PCR reads, gives a single entry per CDR3 protein. The sample has under 650,000 distinct CDR3 sequences, around 15% seen once. The source material was blood. The origin of the receptors is a woman in her twenties or thirties with Graves' hyperthyroidism.

The chain carries TRBV10-3 and TRBJ1-6; D is unresolved. Germline V lookup: CDR1 ENHRY, CDR2 SYGVKD. The CDR3 loop spans 16 amino acids. The V and J ends lost 4 bases and 7 bases respectively, with 17 bases between them. The CDR3 coding sequence is TGTGCCATCAGTGGAGCGGCCCCGGACGCCAATTCACCCCTCCACTTT. This gives the protein CAISGAAPDANSPLHF.

In this sample, this clonotype turned up many times. This chain connects TRBV28 to TRBJ1-2, with 7 bases aligning to TRBD1. Germline values: CDR1 MDHEN, CDR2 SYDVKM. Losses at the gene ends were 4 bases for V and 5 bases for J; bases not matched to a gene: 7. The CDR3 is 14 amino acids. Here the CDR3 reads CASSSFDRDYGYTF. CDR3 coding DNA: TGTGCCAGCAGTTCATTTGACAGGGATTATGGCTACACCTTC.

This clonotype has a count of ten or more. J is TRBJ1-2 and V is TRBV29-1; 12 bases match TRBD1. CDR3 length equals 13 residues. From germline, CDR1 is SQVTM and CDR2 ANQGSEA. V lost 7 bases, J lost 5 bases, and 5 bases stayed unmatched. CDR3 sequence reads: CSGGTGGRYGYTF. The CDR3, as DNA: TGCAGCGGGGGGACAGGGGGCCGATATGGCTACACCTTC.

The chain recombines TRBV7-3 with TRBJ2-7; TRBD2 agrees at 11 bases. The germline gives CDR1 SGHTA, CDR2 FQGTGA. The CDR3 has 13 amino acids. After removal of 8 bases from V and 4 bases from J, the junction contained 4 bases not matched to a gene. CDR3 sequence reads: CASLGTSGYEQYF. DNA for the CDR3: TGTGCCAGCCTAGGGACTAGCGGATACGAGCAGTACTTC.

This clonotype has a handful of counts. This rearrangement joins TRBV18 to TRBJ2-1; 9 bases are a match to TRBD2. With V trimmed by 3 bases and J by 6 bases, 3 bases remained unmatched. This CDR3 contains 14 residues. Looked up from germline, CDR1 is KGHSH and CDR2 is LQKENI. DNA of the CDR3: TGTGCCAGCTCACCGGCGGGAGGGTCCAATGAGCAGTTCTTC. The encoded protein is CASSPAGGSNEQFF.

This clonotype was picked up a small number of times. V usage is TRBV9 and J usage is TRBJ2-1; D not certain. Germline-derived CDR1 and CDR2 are SGDLS and YYNGEE. The CDR3 runs to 14 residues. With 7 bases removed from V and 1 base from J, the gap between germline ends came to 12 bases. CDR3 amino acids: CASSDLQSYNEQFF. In DNA, the CDR3 is TGTGCCAGCTCGGACCTACAATCCTACAATGAGCAGTTCTTC.

The chain links TRBV7-9 to TRBJ2-1, with D uncertain. V was clipped by 3 bases and J by 4 bases, with 10 bases between them. This CDR3 contains 14 residues. Germline V gene data show CDR1 as SEHNR and CDR2 as FQNEAQ (reference sequence). In DNA, the CDR3 is TGTGCCAGCAGCTTTTCTGTAGCATACAATGAGCAGTTCTTC. It translates to CASSFSVAYNEQFF. Combining the CDR3 with reference TRBV7-9 and TRBJ2-1 gives the whole variable domain DTGVSQNPRHKITKRGQNVTFRCDPISEHNRLYWYRQTLGQGPEFLTYFQNEAQLEKSRLLSDRFSAERPKGSFSTLEIQRTEQGDSAMYLCASSFSVAYNEQFFGPGTRLTVL.

This clonotype was seen ten or more times. The chain joins TRBV20-1 to TRBJ2-3; 7 nucleotides line up with TRBD1. Germline values: CDR1 DFQATT, CDR2 SNEGSKA (reference sequence). CDR3 size: 15 residues. The V and J ends lost 3 bases and 0 bases, in that order; junction bases with no gene match: 6. The CDR3 is CSASPGTASTDTQYF. As DNA, the CDR3 is TGCAGTGCTAGTCCCGGGACAGCTAGCACAGATACGCAGTATTTT.

This clonotype showed up just a few times. This sequence joins TRBV30 and TRBJ2-5; no clear D gene. CDR1 and CDR2 from the germline V gene are GTSNPN and SVGIG (reference sequence). Trimming shortened V by 0 bases and J by 1 base, and 12 bases separated the two germline ends. This CDR3 contains 15 residues. The CDR3: CAWSVNRKTQETQYF. CDR3 nucleotides: TGTGCCTGGAGTGTAAATAGGAAAACCCAAGAGACCCAGTACTTC. The whole variable domain, filled in from reference TRBV30 and TRBJ2-5, reads SQTIHQWPATLVQPVGSPLSLECTVEGTSNPNLYWYRQAAGRGLQLLFYSVGIGQISSEVPQNLSASRPQDRQFILSSKKLLLSDSGFYLCAWSVNRKTQETQYFGPGTRLLVL.

This clonotype occurred many times. The J gene is TRBJ2-1, the V gene TRBV30, with D unresolved. The CDR3 extends over 12 amino acids. V lost 3 bases to trimming and J lost 0 bases, with 3 bases between them. Germline V gene sequence: CDR1 GTSNPN, CDR2 SVGIG (reference sequence). CDR3 loop: CAWSDSYNEQFF. CDR3 bases: TGTGCCTGGAGCGACTCCTACAATGAGCAGTTCTTC.

There are many counts of this clonotype. The chain couples TRBV6-1 to TRBJ2-7; a possible D gene is TRBD1 (6 bases). Germline V lookup: CDR1 MNHNS, CDR2 SASEGT. The CDR3 consists of 15 residues. The V end was cut by 5 bases, the J end by 0 bases, with 14 bases between. The chain's CDR3 is CASSLQGRSSYEQYF. CDR3 sequence (DNA): TGTGCCAGCAGTCTACAGGGACGGAGCTCCTACGAGCAGTACTTC.

The chain uses TRBV10-2 and TRBJ2-5; 8 nucleotides line up with TRBD2. V gave up 2 bases and J gave up 5 bases; unmatched junction bases: 4. The CDR3 spans 14 residues. Germline-derived CDR1 and CDR2 are WSHSY and SAAADI. The CDR3, as DNA: TGCGCCAGCAGTGAGACGGGAGGGCTTGAGACCCAGTACTTC. As protein: CASSETGGLETQYF.

This clonotype has just a few counts. The V and J genes are TRBV11-3 and TRBJ2-7, with D uncertain. V lost 8 bases to trimming and J lost 2 bases, with 10 bases between them. The CDR3 length is 12 residues. Looked up from germline, CDR1 is SGHNT and CDR2 is YENEEA. The CDR3 nucleotides read TGTGCCAGCGAAAGTAGAACCTACGAGCAGTACTTC. Its protein product is CASESRTYEQYF.

As for this clonotype: This clone may be a read error of a much larger clone one base away. This chain joins TRBV11-2 and TRBJ2-1; D may be TRBD2 (5 bases). The CDR3 runs to 12 residues. Germline V gives CDR1 SGHAT, CDR2 FQNNGV. The CDR3: CASSLDQREQCF. In DNA form, the CDR3 reads TGTGCCAGCAGCTTAGATCAGAGGGAGCAGTGCTTC.

V usage is TRBV19 and J usage is TRBJ2-3; tentative D call: TRBD2 (5 bases). CDR1 and CDR2 (germline): LNHDA, SQIVND (reference sequence). The CDR3 runs 15 residues. V was clipped by 4 bases and J by 2 bases, with 13 bases between them. DNA of the CDR3: TGTGCCAGTAGTACGGGTTGGGAGTACACAGATACGCAGTATTTT. It is translated as CASSTGWEYTDTQYF.

This clonotype was counted ten times or more. This chain connects TRBV2 to TRBJ2-2; the D is unclear. Trimming pared 8 bases from V and 9 bases from J, leaving 13 bases between. From germline, CDR1 is SNHLY and CDR2 FYNNEI. CDR3 size: 12 residues. The CDR3 region has the DNA TGTGCCAGCGTGGATTATACCAGGGAGCTGTTTTTT. Amino acid sequence: CASVDYTRELFF.

This clonotype came up many times. This chain uses TRBV13 with TRBJ2-3, with 16 positions matching TRBD2. Trimming removed 1 base from V and 5 bases from J; junction bases left unmatched: 9. The length of the CDR3 is 19 residues. Germline CDR1 PRHDT, CDR2 FYEKMQ (reference sequence). The DNA for the CDR3 is TGTGCCAGCAGCTTAGCCCACGGGACTAGCGGGAGGGCCAAAGATACGCAGTATTTT. It yields the protein CASSLAHGTSGRAKDTQYF.

The chain employs TRBV7-9 and TRBJ1-4; 7 nucleotides agree with TRBD1. The CDR3 length is 15 residues. The trim removed 2 bases at V and 8 bases at J, leaving 8 bases unmatched. In germline, CDR1 is SEHNR, CDR2 FQNEAQ (reference sequence). This chain's CDR3 is CASSLPQGKGEKLFF. In DNA form, the CDR3 reads TGTGCCAGCAGCTTACCACAGGGGAAGGGAGAAAAACTGTTTTTT.

This clonotype was picked up many times. The chain is built from TRBV6-1 and TRBJ2-7, with TRBD1 matching 7 bases. Germline loops: CDR1 MNHNS, CDR2 SASEGT. Trimming cost V 2 bases and J 0 bases; bases outside gene matches: 4. This CDR3 has 15 residues. The CDR3 loop reads CASSEYGDSSYEQYF. CDR3 DNA: TGTGCCAGCAGTGAATATGGGGACAGCTCCTACGAGCAGTACTTC.

In this sample, this clonotype turned up many times. The genes are TRBV28 and TRBJ2-3; D not resolved. Trimming cost V 3 bases and J 7 bases, with 8 bases left between them. The germline CDR1 and CDR2 sequences are MDHEN and SYDVKM. The CDR3 consists of 12 residues. The CDR3 nucleotides read TGTGCCAGCAGTTTGCTTCGATATACGCAGTATTTT. It encodes CASSLLRYTQYF.

In this sample, this clonotype turned up many times. The CDR3 spells CASSLWQPAQSNYGYTF. In DNA form, the CDR3 reads TGTGCCAGCAGTTTATGGCAGCCCGCTCAATCTAACTATGGCTACACCTTC. The V call is TRBV28, the J call TRBJ1-2; no reliable D call. V was pared by 0 bases and J by 0 bases, with 14 bases between. There are 17 residues in the CDR3. CDR1 is MDHEN, CDR2 SYDVKM, per germline.

The chain recombines TRBV20-1 with TRBJ2-1; possibly TRBD2 for D (6 bases). The CDR3 runs 16 residues. Trimming shortened V by 1 base and J by 5 bases, and 18 bases separated the two germline ends. CDR1 is DFQATT and CDR2 is SNEGSKA in the germline V gene (reference sequence). The CDR3 spells CSARVTIRGSNNEQFF. DNA for the CDR3: TGCAGTGCTAGAGTGACGATACGGGGGTCCAACAATGAGCAGTTCTTC.

The chain employs TRBV10-3 and TRBJ1-6, with 8 bases matching TRBD1. Germline lookup yields CDR1 ENHRY and CDR2 SYGVKD. J gave up 7 bases and V 10 bases, and 9 bases lay outside the gene matches. The CDR3 is 14 residues long. CDR3 DNA: TGTGCCACTCATGGACAGGGCGACAATTCACCCCTCCACTTT. This gives the protein CATHGQGDNSPLHF.

This sequence joins TRBV28 and TRBJ2-5, with D tentatively TRBD1 or TRBD2 (7 bases each). Trimming took 5 bases from V and 7 from J, leaving 20 bases between them. Germline CDR1 and CDR2: MDHEN and SYDVKM. This CDR3 has 15 residues. CDR3 loop: CASSIAGAGGGTQYF. Written as DNA, the CDR3 is TGTGCCAGCAGTATTGCGGGGGCAGGGGGGGGGACCCAGTACTTC.

The table lists this clonotype with a few counts. The chain recombines TRBV19 with TRBJ2-7; 13 nucleotides line up with TRBD2. Unmatched junction bases numbered 12, after V lost 9 bases and J lost 7 bases. Germline-derived CDR1 and CDR2 are LNHDA and SQIVND (reference sequence). The CDR3 is made up of 15 amino acids. CDR3 sequence reads: CASYNRTSGSKEQYF. The CDR3 DNA reads as TGTGCCAGCTATAACAGGACTAGCGGGAGTAAGGAGCAGTACTTC. The full variable domain, its missing parts supplied by reference TRBV19 and TRBJ2-7, is DGGITQSPKYLFRKEGQNVTLSCEQNLNHDAMYWYRQDPGQGLRLIYYSQIVNDFQKGDIAEGYSVSREKKESFPLTVTSAQKNPTAFYLCASYNRTSGSKEQYFGPGTRLTVT.

Ten or more counts support this clonotype. V usage is TRBV28 and J usage is TRBJ2-7; 10 bases line up with TRBD2. Germline-derived CDR1 and CDR2 are MDHEN and SYDVKM. The CDR3 is made up of 16 amino acids. J lost 1 base, V lost 7 bases, and 10 bases had no gene match. Written as DNA, the CDR3 is TGTGCCAGCATCCCCCAATCTAGCGGGAGATCCTACGAGCAGTACTTC. Residues: CASIPQSSGRSYEQYF.

This clonotype was found a few times. The rearrangement links TRBV19 to TRBJ1-2; D unresolved. The CDR3 contains 14 residues. Germline assignment: CDR1 LNHDA and CDR2 SQIVND (reference sequence). Trimming removed 5 bases at V and 7 bases at J, with 17 bases between. The CDR3 loop is CASSYDPTFGGYTF. CDR3 coding DNA: TGTGCCAGTAGTTACGACCCGACGTTTGGTGGCTACACCTTC. Variable domain in full (rest from reference TRBV19 and TRBJ1-2): DGGITQSPKYLFRKEGQNVTLSCEQNLNHDAMYWYRQDPGQGLRLIYYSQIVNDFQKGDIAEGYSVSREKKESFPLTVTSAQKNPTAFYLCASSYDPTFGGYTFGSGTRLTVV.

The J gene is TRBJ1-1, the V gene TRBV25-1, with 7 nucleotides matching TRBD1. The CDR3 covers 13 residues. CDR1 and CDR2 from the germline V gene are MGHDK and SYGVNS. After removal of 6 bases from V and 6 bases from J, the junction contained 7 bases not matched to a gene. This chain's CDR3 is CASRRTGVAEAFF. As DNA, the CDR3 is TGTGCCAGCAGGCGAACAGGGGTCGCTGAAGCTTTCTTT.